A selection of T cell receptor beta chains follows, all from one sample in a study of OX40 agonist ivuxolimab in advanced cancers. TCRdb's table, derived via immunoSEQ multiplex PCR, lists solely in-frame clones and lacks some. The sample lists tens of thousands of clones, around 83% occurring once. The material sequenced was CD4+ or CD8+ T cells sorted from blood, taken in a trial of the OX40 agonist ivuxolimab. All receptors derive from an adult with an advanced solid tumor such as melanoma, head and neck, liver or kidney cancer. The CDR3 runs from the conserved cysteine through the conserved F or W. Fields, in order: V gene, clone size, J gene, D gene, CDR3 DNA, CDR3 protein. A D gene is named only where the DNA matches it firmly. Where a row states a size, it is once, few, many or the class of an expanded clone; other rows omit it.

V: TRBV6-5; size: -; J: TRBJ2-7; D: -; DNA: TGTGCCAGCAGTTGGGACATGTACGAGCAGTACTTC; CDR3: CASSWDMYEQYF
V: TRBV7-9; size: -; J: TRBJ2-2; D: -; DNA: TGTGCCAGCAGCCGTAGTATAGCCGGGGAGCTGTTTTTT; CDR3: CASSRSIAGELFF
V: TRBV5-1; size: -; J: TRBJ1-2; D: TRBD1; DNA: TGCGCCAGCAGCTTGGCCTCTCGAGCGGACAGGGGGCATGGCTACACCTTC; CDR3: CASSLASRADRGHGYTF
V: TRBV29-1; size: -; J: TRBJ1-1; D: -; DNA: TGCAGCGTTGAAGATCATAGGGGGGGGGACACTGAAGCTTTCTTT; CDR3: CSVEDHRGGDTEAFF
V: TRBV9; size: -; J: TRBJ1-1; D: -; DNA: TGTGCCAGCAGCCGAGTGGGCACTGAAGCTTTCTTT; CDR3: CASSRVGTEAFF
V: TRBV2; size: -; J: TRBJ2-2; D: -; DNA: TGTGCCAGCAGAACCGAGAACACCGGGGAGCTGTTTTTT; CDR3: CASRTENTGELFF
V: TRBV4-3; size: -; J: TRBJ2-3; D: -; DNA: TGCGCCAGCAGCCAAGATACAGGGACGGATACGCAGTATTTT; CDR3: CASSQDTGTDTQYF
V: TRBV27; size: few; J: TRBJ1-1; D: TRBD1; DNA: TGTGCCAGCAGTTGGGGACAGGGGACTGAAGCTTTCTTT; CDR3: CASSWGQGTEAFF
V: TRBV6-5; size: once; J: TRBJ1-2; D: -; DNA: TGTGCCAGCACCCCGACTCTTGGCTACACCTTC; CDR3: CASTPTLGYTF
V: TRBV2; size: -; J: TRBJ2-4; D: -; DNA: TGTGCCAGCATGGGTCTAGCCAAAAACATTCAGTACTTC; CDR3: CASMGLAKNIQYF
V: TRBV28; size: few; J: TRBJ1-2; D: -; DNA: TGTGCCAGCACCGCCGGGGGGCTTTCGAACTATGGCTACACCTTC; CDR3: CASTAGGLSNYGYTF
V: TRBV5-6; size: -; J: TRBJ2-2; D: -; DNA: TGTGCCAGCAGCTCTTTGGGGGGACCGGGACCCACGATTCACGGGCTGTTTTTT; CDR3: CASSSLGGPGPTIHGLFF
V: TRBV28; size: -; J: TRBJ2-5; D: TRBD1; DNA: TGTGCCAGCAGCCCAAGCGGGACAGGGGGTGAAGAGACCCAGTACTTC; CDR3: CASSPSGTGGEETQYF
V: TRBV7-9; size: -; J: TRBJ2-5; D: -; DNA: TGTGCCAGCAGCTTCACAGGTACCCAAGAGACCCAGTACTTC; CDR3: CASSFTGTQETQYF
V: TRBV28; size: -; J: TRBJ1-5; D: TRBD1; DNA: TGTGCCAGCCGTCCCCCCGGACAGGTGGGGGATCAGCCCCAGCATTTT; CDR3: CASRPPGQVGDQPQHF
V: TRBV5-4; size: -; J: TRBJ2-2; D: -; DNA: TGTGCCAGCAGCCCGACTTCGGGGAAGGGCACCGGGGAGCTGTTTTTT; CDR3: CASSPTSGKGTGELFF
V: TRBV5-1; size: -; J: TRBJ2-2; D: TRBD2; DNA: TGCGCCAGTATCGGACTAGCGGGGGCCACCGGGGAGCTGTTTTTT; CDR3: CASIGLAGATGELFF
V: TRBV12-5; size: -; J: TRBJ2-1; D: TRBD1; DNA: TGTGCTAGTGGTTTCACCCGACAGGGGGTGAATGAGCAGTTCTTC; CDR3: CASGFTRQGVNEQFF
V: TRBV5-6; size: -; J: TRBJ1-1; D: -; DNA: TGTGCCAGCAGCTACGACCGGAACACTGAAGCTTTCTTT; CDR3: CASSYDRNTEAFF
V: TRBV29-1; size: -; J: TRBJ1-5; D: -; DNA: TGCAGCGTTTCACAGTCTAGCAATCAGCCCCAGCATTTT; CDR3: CSVSQSSNQPQHF
V: TRBV11-2; size: once; J: TRBJ2-1; D: -; DNA: TGTGCCAGCAGCTTAGACCGCAGGGTACAAGCCTCTTCCTACAATGAGCAGTTCTTC; CDR3: CASSLDRRVQASSYNEQFF
V: TRBV10-3; size: -; J: TRBJ1-5; D: -; DNA: TGTGCCATCAGTGTTGGGGACGGTACTCAGCCCCAGCATTTT; CDR3: CAISVGDGTQPQHF
V: TRBV7-3; size: -; J: TRBJ2-1; D: TRBD1; DNA: TGTGCCAGCACCGCTCAGGGGGCTACGGCCTACAATGAGCAGTTCTTC; CDR3: CASTAQGATAYNEQFF
V: TRBV4-1; size: -; J: TRBJ1-2; D: TRBD1; DNA: TGCGCCAGCAGCCATCCCCCGACAGGGGTCTATGGCTACACCTTC; CDR3: CASSHPPTGVYGYTF
V: TRBV5-1; size: -; J: TRBJ2-4; D: -; DNA: TGCGCCAGCAGCTCGGACATTCCAAACATTCAGTACTTC; CDR3: CASSSDIPNIQYF
V: TRBV7-9; size: -; J: TRBJ1-6; D: -; DNA: TGTGCCAGCAGCTCCCGAGGGGGGGAAACTTCACCCCTCCACTTT; CDR3: CASSSRGGETSPLHF
V: TRBV7-2; size: -; J: TRBJ2-1; D: -; DNA: TGTGCCAGCAGCTTAGGTCCTCCCACCTCCTACAATGAGCAGTTCTTC; CDR3: CASSLGPPTSYNEQFF
V: TRBV9; size: few; J: TRBJ1-1; D: -; DNA: TGTGCCAGCAGCGTAGACGTCAGTGGTGAAGCTTTCTTT; CDR3: CASSVDVSGEAFF
V: TRBV9; size: -; J: TRBJ2-3; D: -; DNA: TGTGCCAGCAGCGTAGATCCCCGCACAGATACGCAGTATTTT; CDR3: CASSVDPRTDTQYF
V: TRBV6-5; size: many; J: TRBJ2-1; D: -; DNA: TGTGCCAGCCGGTTTTCTGGCGGGAATGAGCAGTTCTTC; CDR3: CASRFSGGNEQFF
V: TRBV7-2; size: -; J: TRBJ1-2; D: -; DNA: TGTGCCAGCAGCCCCGGTGGGGGTCAAGCTAACTATGGCTACACCTTC; CDR3: CASSPGGGQANYGYTF
V: TRBV25-1; size: -; J: TRBJ1-1; D: -; DNA: TGTGCCAGCAGTAAAAACATCGCCACAGGGAACACTGAAGCTTTCTTT; CDR3: CASSKNIATGNTEAFF
V: TRBV7-9; size: -; J: TRBJ1-1; D: -; DNA: TGTGCCAGCAGCACCCCCGCAGGGTTGAACACTGAAGCTTTCTTT; CDR3: CASSTPAGLNTEAFF
V: TRBV7-9; size: -; J: TRBJ1-6; D: TRBD1; DNA: TGTGCCAGCAGCTTAAGGGCAGGGGGAGAGTCACCCCTCCACTTT; CDR3: CASSLRAGGESPLHF
V: TRBV5-1; size: few; J: TRBJ2-3; D: -; DNA: TGCGCCAGCAGCTTTACTAGGACAGATACGCAGTATTTT; CDR3: CASSFTRTDTQYF
V: TRBV7-2; size: once; J: TRBJ2-2; D: -; DNA: TGTGCCAGCAGCTTCAATAAGGGGACCGGGGAGCTGTTTTTT; CDR3: CASSFNKGTGELFF
V: TRBV5-6; size: -; J: TRBJ2-1; D: TRBD2; DNA: TGTGCCAGCAGCTTTTCCGGGACTAGGCAGTACAATGAGCAGTTCTTC; CDR3: CASSFSGTRQYNEQFF
V: TRBV28; size: -; J: TRBJ2-2; D: TRBD1; DNA: TGTGCCAGCAGTCCCCAGGGGGCGAACACCGGGGAGCTGTTTTTT; CDR3: CASSPQGANTGELFF
V: TRBV5-5; size: -; J: TRBJ1-1; D: TRBD1; DNA: TGTGCCAGCAGCTTGGACTACAGGGGGAGAACTGAAGCTTTCTTT; CDR3: CASSLDYRGRTEAFF
V: TRBV7-9; size: -; J: TRBJ2-5; D: -; DNA: TGTGCCAGCAGCCAGGGGGAGACCCAGTACTTC; CDR3: CASSQGETQYF
V: TRBV7-6; size: -; J: TRBJ1-3; D: -; DNA: TGTGCCAGCAGCATATCAGCGAACTCTGGAAACACCATATATTTT; CDR3: CASSISANSGNTIYF
V: TRBV7-2; size: -; J: TRBJ2-3; D: -; DNA: TGTGCCAGCAGCCATACCCGCCCTAGCACAGATACGCAGTATTTT; CDR3: CASSHTRPSTDTQYF
V: TRBV7-2; size: -; J: TRBJ2-2; D: -; DNA: TGTGCCAGCAGCTTAACGCGGGAAGACACCGGGGAGCTGTTTTTT; CDR3: CASSLTREDTGELFF
V: TRBV7-8; size: -; J: TRBJ2-7; D: -; DNA: TGTGCCAGCAGCTTAGCGCAATACGAGCAGTACTTC; CDR3: CASSLAQYEQYF
V: TRBV6-8; size: few; J: TRBJ1-5; D: TRBD1; DNA: TGTGCCAGCAGTTACAGGGGGCAAGATCAGCCCCAGCATTTT; CDR3: CASSYRGQDQPQHF
V: TRBV5-4; size: -; J: TRBJ2-7; D: TRBD2; DNA: TGTGCCAGCAGCTTGTGGTCGGGAGGGCCTCGGGAGCAGTACTTC; CDR3: CASSLWSGGPREQYF
V: TRBV28; size: -; J: TRBJ2-1; D: TRBD1; DNA: TGTGCCAGCCAACTTCCGGGACAGACATACAATGAGCAGTTCTTC; CDR3: CASQLPGQTYNEQFF
V: TRBV6-5; size: -; J: TRBJ1-6; D: -; DNA: TGTGCCAGCAGCTACGTACGGGGGTATAATTCACCCCTCCACTTT; CDR3: CASSYVRGYNSPLHF
V: TRBV6-5; size: -; J: TRBJ2-5; D: -; DNA: TGTGCCAGCTCACCTGGTGCCCCGGGGACCCAGTACTTC; CDR3: CASSPGAPGTQYF